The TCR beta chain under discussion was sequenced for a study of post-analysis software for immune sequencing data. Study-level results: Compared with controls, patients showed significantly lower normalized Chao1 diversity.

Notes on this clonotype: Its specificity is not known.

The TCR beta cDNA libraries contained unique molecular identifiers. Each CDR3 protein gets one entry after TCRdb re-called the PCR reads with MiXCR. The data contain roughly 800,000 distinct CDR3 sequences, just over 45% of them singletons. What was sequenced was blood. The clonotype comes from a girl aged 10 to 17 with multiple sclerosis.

The CDR3 region is CASSPPDGRSTDTQYF. CDR3 bases: TGTGCCAGCAGCCCCCCCGATGGCAGAAGCACAGATACGCAGTATTTT. The chain recombines TRBV7-9 with TRBJ2-3, with no clear D. The CDR3 covers 16 residues. CDR1 is SEHNR and CDR2 is FQNEAQ in the germline V gene (reference sequence). Trimming cost V 5 bases and J 0 bases, with 15 bases left between them.